This note documents a single TCR beta chain sequence. Patients having Susac syndrome satisfied recently defined diagnostic criteria for definite or probable disease. When the RNA was reverse transcribed, random hexamers were used with an input of roughly 0.5 to 1 ug. MiXCR, applied by TCRdb to the immunoSEQ multiplex PCR reads, yields one record per CDR3 protein. The sample includes around 150,000 distinct CDR3 sequences, roughly 94% of them seen just once. This sample is part of a study of CD8 T cells in Susac syndrome. V lost 6 bases and J 6 bases, leaving 16 bases between the germline ends. Germline V gives CDR1 SNHLY, CDR2 FYNNEI. The CDR3 is 14 residues long.

Sequenced input: CD4+ T cells from PBMCs. The receptor's source is a human donor with Susac syndrome. The chain couples TRBV2 to TRBJ2-3, with a tentative D call TRBD2 (7 bases). CDR3 amino acids: CASRSGTPGDTQYF. The CDR3 bases are TGTGCCAGCAGGAGCGGGACACCCGGGGATACGCAGTATTTT.